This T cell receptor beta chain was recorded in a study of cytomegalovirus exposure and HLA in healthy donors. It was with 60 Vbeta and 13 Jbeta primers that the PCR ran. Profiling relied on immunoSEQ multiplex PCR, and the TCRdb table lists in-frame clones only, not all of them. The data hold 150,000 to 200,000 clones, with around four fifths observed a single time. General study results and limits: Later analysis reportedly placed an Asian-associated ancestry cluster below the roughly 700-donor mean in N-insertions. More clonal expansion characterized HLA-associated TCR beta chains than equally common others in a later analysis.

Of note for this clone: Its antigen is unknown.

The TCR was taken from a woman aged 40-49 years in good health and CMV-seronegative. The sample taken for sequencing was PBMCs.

The CDR3 spells CASSPWTSGRGYNEQFF. The CDR3 region has the DNA TGTGCCAGCAGTCCCTGGACTAGCGGGAGGGGTTACAATGAGCAGTTCTTC. The chain links TRBV27 to TRBJ2-1; TRBD2 matches 15 bases. Looked up from germline, CDR1 is MNHEY and CDR2 is SMNVEV (reference sequence). The V and J ends lost 5 bases and 4 bases, in that order; junction bases with no gene match: 6. This CDR3 region has 17 residues.